This record concerns one T cell receptor beta chain sequence. The antigen remains undetermined. There are 12 residues in the CDR3. Trimming stripped 8 bases from V and 13 bases from J, with 14 bases between. Germline-derived CDR1 and CDR2 are KGHDR and SFDVKD. TCRdb itself ran the multiplex PCR reads through MiXCR, one entry per CDR3 protein. The sample lists fewer than 15,000 distinct CDR3 sequences, roughly 60% occurring once. This entry is derived from a study of breast tumors, draining lymph nodes, adjacent tissues. Study-wide points: Tumor TCR diversity was below lymph nodes but above nontumor tissue.

The sample consisted of tumor-adjacent breast tissue. This sequence joins TRBV24-1 and TRBJ1-6; D ambiguous. The receptor's source is a female donor with breast cancer. Some clones in this sample may be carry-over from other donors' samples. The CDR3 nucleotides are TGTGCCACCATCCAGGTTCGGTCGCCCCTCCACTTT. Its translation: CATIQVRSPLHF.